The source of this T cell receptor (beta chain) is a study of cytomegalovirus exposure and HLA in healthy donors. CDR1 is SGHDT, CDR2 YYEEEE, per germline. Trimming removed 4 bases at V and 5 bases at J, with 12 bases between. This CDR3 spans 13 amino acids. Primers for the PCR totalled 60 Vbeta and 13 Jbeta. The repertoire was sequenced with immunoSEQ multiplex PCR; TCRdb's copy has only in-frame clones and lacks some. Counted here are some 200,000 clones, around 81% occurring once; the ten biggest clones make up 2.2%. The chain carries TRBV5-6 and TRBJ1-1; the D gene is possibly TRBD1 (5 bases). The receptor's source is a woman aged 25 to 39 in good health and CMV-seronegative. Specimen: PBMCs. The CDR3 nucleotides are TGTGCCAGCAGCCATGGGGGGGGGACTGAAGCTTTCTTT. Translated, it gives CASSHGGGTEAFF.